This record covers a single TCR beta chain. It has no known antigen specificity. The input lacks base qualities; no much larger clone sits a single base away. The source of the sample is a study of cytomegalovirus exposure and HLA in healthy donors (dated by TCRdb to the late 2010s). Study-wide context: The 670 or so repertoires of the first cohort and the approximately 110 validation repertoires were produced on the same platform, according to a later analysis. The study was designed to test whether signatures of past pathogen exposure could be identified by cataloging public T cell receptors. In addition to the first cohort of 500 to 850 subjects, a separate validation cohort of over 90 different subjects was used. To predict cytomegalovirus infection status, the study brought together high-throughput TCR immunosequencing, statistical association of individual TCRs with disease status, and machine learning.

V ends up 4 bases short and J 4 bases short, with an unmatched junction base count of 7. In the germline V gene, CDR1 corresponds to SQVTM and CDR2 to ANQGSEA. The CDR3 measures 14 amino acids from cysteine to phenylalanine. The retained sequence is limited to the CDR3, 42 bases, with the frame set at the first base. Study-wide conclusions, independent of this receptor: A later analysis found that TCRs clustered in the first cohort also tended to co-occur in the 110 or so validation repertoires, with approximately 93% of cluster scores above 0. According to the authors, the approach could potentially be generalized to other disease states and immunological phenotypes. A later analysis had no HLA typing for the validation cohort, so co-occurrence there was scored across all 110 or so repertoires. A total of fewer than 200 TCR beta chains were listed by the study as associated with cytomegalovirus. Most TCR sequences were seen in very few donors, while some public TCRs were found in many individuals. In vitro tests confirmed that a few of the cytomegalovirus-associated TCR beta chains recognize cytomegalovirus antigens. In both the original and validation cohorts, the classifier was reported to diagnose cytomegalovirus status with high specificity and sensitivity.

Donors formed part of the validation cohort, which comprised 120 subjects and was distinct from the first cohort of 550 to 850 subjects. Libraries were constructed by the immunoSEQ multiplex PCR assay. The original pipeline was this. A statistical classification framework was developed to diagnose cytomegalovirus status using the catalog of TCR beta chain sequences. The clones in this table, taken by TCRdb from immuneACCESS, are in-frame only. Not every clone is retained; where verified, under half of the shortfall comes from an unresolved V gene, and the cause of the rest is unknown. V and J calls and clone size are given by that table; D and trimming were obtained from the DNA. The table for this sample lists more than 250,000 clones; about nine tenths of them were counted only once. The ten largest clonotypes hold over 1% of the sample.

Sequenced input: PBMCs. In this chain, TRBV29-1 is recombined with TRBJ2-5; 9 nucleotides in the junction match TRBD2. The sequence derives from a woman in her twenties or thirties in good health and CMV-seropositive. The CDR3 protein sequence reads: CSVVVSGRRETQYF. The DNA reads TGCAGCGTTGTTGTTAGCGGGAGACGAGAGACCCAGTACTTC.